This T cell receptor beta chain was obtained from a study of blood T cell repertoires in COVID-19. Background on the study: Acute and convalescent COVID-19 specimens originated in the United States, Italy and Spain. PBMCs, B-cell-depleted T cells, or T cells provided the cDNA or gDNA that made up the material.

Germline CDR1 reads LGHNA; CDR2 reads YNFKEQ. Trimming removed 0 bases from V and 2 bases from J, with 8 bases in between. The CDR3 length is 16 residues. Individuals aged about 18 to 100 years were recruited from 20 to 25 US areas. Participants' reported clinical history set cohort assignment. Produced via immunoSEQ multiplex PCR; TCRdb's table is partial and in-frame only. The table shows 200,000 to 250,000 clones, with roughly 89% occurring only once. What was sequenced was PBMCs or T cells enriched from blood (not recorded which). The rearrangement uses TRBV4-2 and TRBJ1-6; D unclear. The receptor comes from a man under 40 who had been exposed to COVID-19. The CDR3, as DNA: TGTGCCAGCAGCCAAGAACCCGGGGCCTATAATTCACCCCTCCACTTT. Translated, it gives CASSQEPGAYNSPLHF.